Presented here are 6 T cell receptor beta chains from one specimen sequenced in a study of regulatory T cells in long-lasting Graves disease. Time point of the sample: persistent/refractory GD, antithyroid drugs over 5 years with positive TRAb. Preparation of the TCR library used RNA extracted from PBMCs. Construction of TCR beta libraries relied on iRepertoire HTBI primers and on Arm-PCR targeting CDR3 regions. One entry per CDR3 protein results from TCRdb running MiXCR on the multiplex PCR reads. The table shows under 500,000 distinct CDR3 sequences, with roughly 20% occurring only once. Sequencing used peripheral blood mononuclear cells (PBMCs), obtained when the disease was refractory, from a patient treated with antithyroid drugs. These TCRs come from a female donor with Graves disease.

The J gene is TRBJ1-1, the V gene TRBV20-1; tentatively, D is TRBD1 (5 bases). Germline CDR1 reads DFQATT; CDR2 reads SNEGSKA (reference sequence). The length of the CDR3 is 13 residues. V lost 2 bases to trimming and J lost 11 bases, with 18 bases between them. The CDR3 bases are TGCAGTGCTAGATTTGGGACCTCCCCCGGCGCTTTCTTT. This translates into CSARFGTSPGAFF.

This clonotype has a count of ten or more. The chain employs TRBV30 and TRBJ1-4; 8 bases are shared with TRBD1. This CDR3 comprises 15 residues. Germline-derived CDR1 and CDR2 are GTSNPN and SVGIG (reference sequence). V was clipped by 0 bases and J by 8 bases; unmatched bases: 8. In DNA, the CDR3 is TGTGCCTGGAGTGTACGGACAGGGCGGTGGGAAAAACTGTTTTTT. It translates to CAWSVRTGRWEKLFF.

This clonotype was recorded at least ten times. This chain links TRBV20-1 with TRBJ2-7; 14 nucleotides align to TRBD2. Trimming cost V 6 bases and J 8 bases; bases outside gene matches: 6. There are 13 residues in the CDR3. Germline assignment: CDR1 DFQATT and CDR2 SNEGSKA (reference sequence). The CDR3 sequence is CSAGTSGSVKQYF. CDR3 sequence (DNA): TGCAGTGCGGGGACTAGCGGGAGTGTTAAGCAGTACTTC.

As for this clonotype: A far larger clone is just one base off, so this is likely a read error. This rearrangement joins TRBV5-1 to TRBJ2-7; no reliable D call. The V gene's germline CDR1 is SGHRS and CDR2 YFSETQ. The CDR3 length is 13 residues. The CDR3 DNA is TGTACCAGCGCCACTAACCCATACTACGAGCAGTACTTC. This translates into CTSATNPYYEQYF.

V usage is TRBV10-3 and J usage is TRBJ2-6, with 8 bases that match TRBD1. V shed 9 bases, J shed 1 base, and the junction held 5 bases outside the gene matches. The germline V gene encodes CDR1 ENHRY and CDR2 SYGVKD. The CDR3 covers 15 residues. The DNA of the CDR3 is TGTGCCATTGGGCAGGGGGCTTCTGGGGCCAACGTCCTGACTTTC. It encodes CAIGQGASGANVLTF.

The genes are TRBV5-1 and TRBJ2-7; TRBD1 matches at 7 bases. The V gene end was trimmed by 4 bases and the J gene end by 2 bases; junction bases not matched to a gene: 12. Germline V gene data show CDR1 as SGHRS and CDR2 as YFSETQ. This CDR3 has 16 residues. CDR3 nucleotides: TGCGCCAGCAGCCCCTCTCCCGGGACAGTTACCTACGAGCAGTACTTC. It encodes CASSPSPGTVTYEQYF.